This entry is about one T cell receptor beta chain. Libraries were prepared by immunoSEQ multiplex PCR; TCRdb keeps only in-frame clonotypes and omits some of them. This table has about 200,000 clones, 82% appearing once. This entry is derived from a study of blood T cell repertoires in COVID-19. The wider study: Samples of COVID-19 (acute and convalescent) were obtained from the United States, Italy and Spain. In each case, the material was cDNA or gDNA derived from T cells, B-cell-depleted T cells, or PBMCs.

During active infection, Seattle patients enrolled and were then monitored through disease. The CDR3 is made up of 15 amino acids. In germline, CDR1 is MDHEN, CDR2 SYDVKM. V shed 3 bases and J 4 bases; nucleotides not matched to a gene: 4. The chain carries TRBV28 and TRBJ1-2; 11 nucleotides match TRBD1. The sequencing sample was made of peripheral blood. This TCR was recovered from a woman aged 55-70 years with COVID-19, enrolled during active disease. CDR3 bases: TGTGCCAGCAGTTTGGGACAGGGGGGCGGCTATGGCTACACCTTC. This gives the protein CASSLGQGGGYGYTF.